This section outlines one T cell receptor beta chain sequence together with its context. Its target is not known. Clones were sequenced by immunoSEQ multiplex PCR, and TCRdb holds only the in-frame ones, with some missing. The sample records about 190,000 clones, 92% being singletons. This sample is drawn from a study of T cell responses to AZD1222 COVID-19 vaccine. Study-level information: Pooling was applied to second doses at about 4 or about 12 weeks. Points from the study as a whole: At baseline, just a handful of AZD1222 recipients tested seropositive. Spike-specific TCR repertoires showed rising breadth and depth after two AZD1222 doses.

CDR3 length: 12 amino acids. Trimming stripped 3 bases from V and 12 bases from J, with 14 bases between. Germline assignment: CDR1 KGHSH and CDR2 LQKENI. The receptor's source is an adult in good health. The V call is TRBV18, the J call TRBJ1-2; the D gene is possibly TRBD1 (5 bases). Sequences were derived from peripheral blood, sampled on day 0 of AZD1222 vaccination. The CDR3 loop reads CASSPRPGMDTF. CDR3 nucleotide sequence: TGTGCCAGCTCACCGCGCCCAGGGATGGACACCTTC.